The T cell receptor (beta chain) under discussion was sequenced for a study of T-cell memory formation after mild COVID-19. This clonotype has ten or more counts. Germline CDR1 reads MNHEY; CDR2 reads SVGAGI. Deletions cut 6 bases from V and 4 bases from J, with 22 bases between. The CDR3 sequence is 18 residues long. TCRdb itself ran the 5' RACE reads through MiXCR, one entry per CDR3 protein. The sample has roughly 280,000 distinct CDR3 sequences; under 8.5% are singletons. The V gene is TRBV6-5, the J gene TRBJ2-6, with D tentatively TRBD2 (7 bases). This sequence originates from a man aged 18 to 30 who had mild COVID-19 (a few samples of this study predate the infection). Cell type and time point are not known. The sample taken for sequencing was PBMCs or a T cell subset sorted from them (not recorded which). DNA of the CDR3: TGTGCCAGCAGCCTCTGGGAGGGGGGGGACTCCGGGGCCAACGTCCTGACTTTC. This translates into CASSLWEGGDSGANVLTF.